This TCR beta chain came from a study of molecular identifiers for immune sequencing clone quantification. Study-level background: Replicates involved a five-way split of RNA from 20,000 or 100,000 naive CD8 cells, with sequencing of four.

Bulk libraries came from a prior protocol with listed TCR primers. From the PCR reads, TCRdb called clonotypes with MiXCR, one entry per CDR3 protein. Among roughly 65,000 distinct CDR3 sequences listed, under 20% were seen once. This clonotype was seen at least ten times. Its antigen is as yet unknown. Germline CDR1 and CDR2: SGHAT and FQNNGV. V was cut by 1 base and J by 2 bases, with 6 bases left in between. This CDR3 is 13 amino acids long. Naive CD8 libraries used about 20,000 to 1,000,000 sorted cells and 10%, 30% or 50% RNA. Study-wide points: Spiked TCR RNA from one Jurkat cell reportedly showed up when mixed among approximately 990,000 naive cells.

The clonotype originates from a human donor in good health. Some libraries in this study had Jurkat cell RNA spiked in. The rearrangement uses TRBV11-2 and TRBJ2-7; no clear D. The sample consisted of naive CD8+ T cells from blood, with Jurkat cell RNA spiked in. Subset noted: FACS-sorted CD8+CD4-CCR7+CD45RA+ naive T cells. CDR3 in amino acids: CASSLADPYEQYF. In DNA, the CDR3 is TGTGCCAGCAGCTTAGCTGATCCCTACGAGCAGTACTTC.